The 6 T cell receptor beta chains below were found in one sample sequenced in a study of control samples from healthy donors and cancer patients. Sequenced by immunoSEQ multiplex PCR; TCRdb stores in-frame clones only, minus some. The sample records 95,000 to 100,000 clones, about 89% being singletons. The source material was blood. These receptors were collected from a man between 25 and 39 years old in good health.

The chain couples TRBV2 to TRBJ1-5; D remains unclear. CDR1 is SNHLY and CDR2 is FYNNEI in the germline V gene. Between the trimmed V and J ends, which lost 5 bases and 0 bases, there was a span of 11 bases. The CDR3 loop spans 15 amino acids. As DNA, the CDR3 is TGTGCCAGCAGTCCGGACGGTCATAGCAATCAGCCCCAGCATTTT. Its protein product is CASSPDGHSNQPQHF.

The J gene is TRBJ2-5, the V gene TRBV5-1; D tentatively fits TRBD1 or TRBD2 (5 bases each). The CDR3 has 16 amino acids. V lost 0 bases and J 5 bases, leaving 17 bases between the germline ends. Germline V lookup: CDR1 SGHRS, CDR2 YFSETQ. The CDR3 sequence: CASSLEGSRPGETQYF. The CDR3 coding sequence is TGCGCCAGCAGCTTGGAGGGGTCACGGCCGGGGGAGACCCAGTACTTC.

The chain recombines TRBV24-1 with TRBJ2-1; 7 bases are a match to TRBD2. This CDR3 spans 14 amino acids. Germline assignment: CDR1 KGHDR and CDR2 SFDVKD. After removal of 5 bases from V and 7 bases from J, the junction contained 7 bases not matched to a gene. The CDR3: CATSGAGVGNEQFF. The DNA of the CDR3 is TGTGCCACCAGTGGGGCGGGAGTGGGAAATGAGCAGTTCTTC.

There are a few counts of this clone. The chain has TRBV5-4 and TRBJ2-7; 9 bases align to TRBD1. CDR3 size: 16 residues. After removal of 3 bases from V and 2 bases from J, the junction contained 9 bases not matched to a gene. Germline V gene lookup returns CDR1 SGHNT and CDR2 YYREEE (reference sequence). The CDR3 loop reads CASSSDTGTGTYEQYF. The CDR3, as DNA: TGTGCCAGCAGCTCAGATACCGGGACAGGGACCTACGAGCAGTACTTC.

The chain carries TRBV7-9 and TRBJ1-2; the D gene is possibly TRBD1 (5 bases). Germline V gives CDR1 SEHNR, CDR2 FQNEAQ (reference sequence). The CDR3 spans 15 residues. The V end lost 2 bases, the J end lost 6 bases, and 16 bases lay between the germline ends. CDR3 region: CASSLYLQQGDGYTF. The CDR3 DNA reads as TGTGCCAGCAGCTTATATTTGCAGCAGGGCGATGGCTACACCTTC. Drawing the rest from reference TRBV7-9 and TRBJ1-2, the complete variable domain is DTGVSQNPRHKITKRGQNVTFRCDPISEHNRLYWYRQTLGQGPEFLTYFQNEAQLEKSRLLSDRFSAERPKGSFSTLEIQRTEQGDSAMYLCASSLYLQQGDGYTFGSGTRLTVV.

V gene TRBV5-4 combines with J gene TRBJ2-1; D unresolved. This CDR3 has 13 residues. V was cut by 4 bases and J by 3 bases, with 8 bases left in between. The germline V gene has CDR1 SGHNT and CDR2 YYREEE (reference sequence). In nucleotides, the CDR3 is TGTGCCAGCAGCAGACACTACTACAATGAGCAGTTCTTC. Translated, it gives CASSRHYYNEQFF. Together with reference TRBV5-4 and TRBJ2-1, the CDR3 gives the full variable domain: ETGVTQSPTHLIKTRGQQVTLRCSSQSGHNTVSWYQQALGQGPQFIFQYYREEENGRGNFPPRFSGLQFPNYSSELNVNALELDDSALYLCASSRHYYNEQFFGPGTRLTVL.